These T cell receptor beta chains were read from a single sample in a study of T cell changes during pregnancy in multiple sclerosis. Here immunoSEQ multiplex PCR was the method, and the copy in TCRdb shows in-frame clones only, minus some. The table includes approximately 100,000 clones, roughly 93% detected once. Sequencing was performed on peripheral blood, taken before pregnancy. All receptors derive from a female donor with multiple sclerosis, enrolled in a pregnancy study. Both conserved end residues are part of each CDR3. Fields, in order: J gene, CDR3 length, V gene, clone size, D gene, CDR3 protein, CDR3 DNA. A D gene is named only where the DNA matches it firmly. Rows give clone size only sometimes, using once, few, many, or a class for an expanded clone.

J: TRBJ2-7; length: 14; V: TRBV9; size: .; D: .; CDR3: CASSVVSPSYEQYF; DNA: TGTGCCAGCAGCGTAGTTTCCCCGAGCTACGAGCAGTACTTC
J: TRBJ2-3; length: 14; V: TRBV6-1; size: .; D: TRBD1; CDR3: CASRTGGTSLGQYF; DNA: TGTGCCAGCAGGACAGGGGGGACGTCGTTGGGGCAGTATTTT
J: TRBJ2-1; length: 14; V: TRBV7-8; size: .; D: .; CDR3: CASSLLQLADEQFF; DNA: TGTGCCAGCAGCTTACTACAGCTTGCAGATGAGCAGTTCTTC
J: TRBJ2-7; length: 14; V: TRBV7-2; size: once; D: .; CDR3: CASSTSGRSYEQYF; DNA: TGTGCCAGCTCAACGAGCGGGCGCTCCTACGAGCAGTACTTC
J: TRBJ1-1; length: 14; V: TRBV4-2; size: .; D: .; CDR3: CASSQRGSGTEAFF; DNA: TGTGCCAGCAGCCAAAGGGGGTCGGGCACTGAAGCTTTCTTT
J: TRBJ1-2; length: 14; V: TRBV19; size: .; D: .; CDR3: CASSIDQRYYGYTF; DNA: TGTGCCAGTAGTATAGATCAGCGATACTATGGCTACACCTTC
J: TRBJ2-1; length: 15; V: TRBV9; size: .; D: TRBD2; CDR3: CASSAAGGRVNEQFF; DNA: TGTGCCAGCAGCGCCGCCGGCGGGAGGGTCAATGAGCAGTTCTTC
J: TRBJ1-2; length: 14; V: TRBV28; size: .; D: .; CDR3: CASSFADRYYGYTF; DNA: TGTGCCAGCAGTTTCGCCGACAGGTACTATGGCTACACCTTC
J: TRBJ2-1; length: 12; V: TRBV7-9; size: .; D: .; CDR3: CASNPGFGEQFF; DNA: TGTGCCAGCAACCCAGGGTTCGGTGAGCAGTTCTTC
J: TRBJ2-1; length: 15; V: TRBV7-2; size: once; D: TRBD2; CDR3: CASSSLAGSYNEQFF; DNA: TGTGCCAGCAGCTCTCTAGCGGGCTCCTACAATGAGCAGTTCTTC
J: TRBJ2-1; length: 15; V: TRBV5-1; size: .; D: TRBD1; CDR3: CASSPEGQGVREQFF; DNA: TGCGCCAGCAGCCCGGAGGGACAGGGGGTAAGGGAGCAGTTCTTC
J: TRBJ2-3; length: 15; V: TRBV7-2; size: .; D: .; CDR3: CASSLKRANTDTQYF; DNA: TGTGCCAGCAGCTTAAAGCGGGCGAACACAGATACGCAGTATTTT
J: TRBJ1-1; length: 13; V: TRBV28; size: .; D: TRBD1; CDR3: CASSLSTGGEAFF; DNA: TGTGCCAGCAGTTTGAGTACAGGGGGCGAAGCTTTCTTT
J: TRBJ1-2; length: 14; V: TRBV5-4; size: .; D: TRBD1; CDR3: CASSLDRGPYGYTF; DNA: TGTGCCAGCAGCTTGGACAGGGGTCCATATGGCTACACCTTC
J: TRBJ2-1; length: 14; V: TRBV15; size: .; D: .; CDR3: CATSRDRNRNEQFF; DNA: TGTGCCACCAGCAGAGATCGTAACAGGAATGAGCAGTTCTTC
J: TRBJ2-7; length: 15; V: TRBV19; size: .; D: .; CDR3: CASNDPRGASYEQYF; DNA: TGTGCCAGTAACGATCCCCGGGGAGCCTCCTACGAGCAGTACTTC
J: TRBJ2-5; length: 14; V: TRBV10-3; size: .; D: .; CDR3: CAISEASFGETQYF; DNA: TGTGCCATCAGTGAAGCTAGCTTTGGGGAGACCCAGTACTTC
J: TRBJ1-1; length: 15; V: TRBV19; size: .; D: .; CDR3: CASSIDQGLNTEAFF; DNA: TGTGCCAGTAGTATAGATCAAGGACTCAACACTGAAGCTTTCTTT
J: TRBJ1-5; length: 14; V: TRBV2; size: .; D: .; CDR3: CASSRLVGNQPQHF; DNA: TGTGCCAGCAGTCGACTAGTTGGCAATCAGCCCCAGCATTTT
J: TRBJ2-7; length: 15; V: TRBV5-1; size: once; D: TRBD1; CDR3: CASSRGTGRSYEQYF; DNA: TGCGCCAGCAGCCGGGGGACAGGGCGTTCCTACGAGCAGTACTTC
J: TRBJ1-3; length: 14; V: TRBV5-4; size: .; D: .; CDR3: CASSLRGTGNTIYF; DNA: TGTGCCAGCAGCTTGCGGGGAACTGGAAACACCATATATTTT
J: TRBJ2-7; length: 16; V: TRBV5-1; size: .; D: TRBD2; CDR3: CASSRAGTSGHYEQYF; DNA: TGCGCCAGCAGCAGGGCCGGGACTAGCGGGCATTACGAGCAGTACTTC
J: TRBJ2-6; length: 19; V: TRBV18; size: .; D: TRBD2; CDR3: CASSPPLLAGASGANVLTF; DNA: TGTGCCAGCTCACCACCTCTACTAGCGGGAGCCTCTGGGGCCAACGTCCTGACTTTC
J: TRBJ2-7; length: 14; V: TRBV19; size: .; D: .; CDR3: CASSISLVGYEQYF; DNA: TGTGCCAGTAGTATAAGCTTAGTTGGCTACGAGCAGTACTTC
J: TRBJ2-1; length: 15; V: TRBV7-9; size: .; D: TRBD2; CDR3: CASSSVAGGQGEQFF; DNA: TGTGCCAGCAGCTCGGTAGCGGGGGGGCAGGGTGAGCAGTTCTTC
J: TRBJ1-1; length: 15; V: TRBV6-1; size: .; D: .; CDR3: CASTLQESLNTEAFF; DNA: TGTGCCAGCACACTACAGGAGAGCCTGAACACTGAAGCTTTCTTT
J: TRBJ1-1; length: 15; V: TRBV6-5; size: .; D: .; CDR3: CASSYEGAMNTEAFF; DNA: TGTGCCAGCAGTTACGAAGGGGCTATGAACACTGAAGCTTTCTTT
J: TRBJ1-2; length: 15; V: TRBV5-5; size: .; D: TRBD1; CDR3: CASSLMGQGIYGYTF; DNA: TGTGCCAGCAGCTTGATGGGACAGGGGATCTATGGCTACACCTTC
J: TRBJ1-4; length: 14; V: TRBV4-1; size: .; D: .; CDR3: CASSQENGIKKLFF; DNA: TGCGCCAGCAGCCAAGAAAACGGTATTAAAAAACTGTTTTTT
J: TRBJ2-3; length: 13; V: TRBV6-1; size: .; D: .; CDR3: CASSATGVNTQYF; DNA: TGTGCCAGCAGCGCGACGGGAGTTAATACGCAGTATTTT
J: TRBJ2-1; length: 15; V: TRBV21-1; size: .; D: .; CDR3: CASSKGGGGEDEQFF; DNA: TGTGCCAGCAGCAAAGGAGGCGGGGGCGAGGATGAGCAGTTCTTC
J: TRBJ2-5; length: 17; V: TRBV7-8; size: .; D: TRBD2; CDR3: CASSLDPSGTLQETQYF; DNA: TGTGCCAGCAGCTTAGATCCTAGCGGCACTCTTCAAGAGACCCAGTACTTC
J: TRBJ1-1; length: 16; V: TRBV5-6; size: .; D: .; CDR3: CASISSQTRKNTEAFF; DNA: TGTGCCAGCATCTCCTCGCAGACAAGGAAGAACACTGAAGCTTTCTTT
J: TRBJ1-2; length: 12; V: TRBV5-5; size: .; D: .; CDR3: CASSFQGYGYTF; DNA: TGTGCCAGCAGCTTCCAGGGGTATGGCTACACCTTC
J: TRBJ1-2; length: 16; V: TRBV4-1; size: .; D: .; CDR3: CASSQDEGTRGYGYTF; DNA: TGCGCCAGCAGCCAAGATGAAGGCACCCGGGGGTATGGCTACACCTTC
J: TRBJ1-5; length: 14; V: TRBV30; size: .; D: .; CDR3: CAWSEPGHYQPQHF; DNA: TGTGCCTGGAGTGAGCCGGGACACTATCAGCCCCAGCATTTT
J: TRBJ2-1; length: 15; V: TRBV6-5; size: .; D: TRBD2; CDR3: CASLGSGGPYNEQFF; DNA: TGTGCCAGCCTCGGTTCGGGAGGCCCCTACAATGAGCAGTTCTTC
J: TRBJ1-5; length: 15; V: TRBV28; size: once; D: TRBD1; CDR3: CASSPLDRVDQPQHF; DNA: TGTGCCAGCAGTCCCTTGGACAGGGTGGATCAGCCCCAGCATTTT
J: TRBJ1-4; length: 14; V: TRBV7-9; size: .; D: TRBD1; CDR3: CASSLDRGNEKLFF; DNA: TGTGCCAGCAGCTTAGACAGGGGGAATGAAAAACTGTTTTTT
J: TRBJ1-2; length: 13; V: TRBV29-1; size: .; D: .; CDR3: CSVAPSHNYGYTF; DNA: TGCAGCGTTGCTCCAAGCCACAACTATGGCTACACCTTC
J: TRBJ2-1; length: 13; V: TRBV5-1; size: .; D: .; CDR3: CASSLSNFNEQFF; DNA: TGCGCCAGCAGCTTATCAAACTTCAATGAGCAGTTCTTC